The 32 T cell receptor beta chains below all came from one sample that was sequenced in a study of T cells after posttransplantation cyclophosphamide. The assay was immunoSEQ multiplex PCR, and TCRdb's table has in-frame clones only and misses some. The repertoire has 30,000 to 45,000 clones, none seen only once; the ten largest take 1% to 1.5%. Sequences were obtained from PBMCs. These receptor sequences come from a girl under 18 in good health, CMV-negative, and a related stem cell transplant donor.

The V and J genes are TRBV7-3 and TRBJ2-2, with 7 bases lining up with TRBD1. V was clipped by 4 bases and J by 4 bases; unmatched bases: 6. The CDR3 extends over 15 amino acids. The germline V gene encodes CDR1 SGHTA and CDR2 FQGTGA. CDR3 sequence (DNA): TGTGCCAGCAGCTACACTGACAGGGCCACCGGGGAGCTGTTTTTT. Translation gives CASSYTDRATGELFF.

The J gene is TRBJ1-2, the V gene TRBV5-5; 8 bases fit TRBD1. Germline V gene lookup returns CDR1 SGHKS and CDR2 YYEKEE (reference sequence). This CDR3 contains 17 residues. Trimming cost V 4 bases and J 4 bases; bases outside gene matches: 15. CDR3 bases: TGTGCCAGCAGCCCCCACGGGACAGGAGATCCCCTCTATGGCTACACCTTC. Residues: CASSPHGTGDPLYGYTF. Drawing the rest from reference TRBV5-5 and TRBJ1-2, the complete variable domain is DAGVTQSPTHLIKTRGQQVTLRCSPISGHKSVSWYQQVLGQGPQFIFQYYEKEERGRGNFPDRFSARQFPNYSSELNVNALLLGDSALYLCASSPHGTGDPLYGYTFGSGTRLTVV.

Of note for this clone: One end of the junction fails to match germline, which may point to a read error. The genes are TRBV28 and TRBJ1-2; 9 positions match TRBD1. This CDR3 has 14 amino acids. Per the germline V gene, CDR1 is MDHEN and CDR2 is SYDVKM. For the CDR3, the DNA is TGTGCCAACAGTACGGTACAGGGGGCGCGGGGCTACACCTTC. As protein: CANSTVQGARGYTF.

The genes are TRBV6-5 and TRBJ2-5; D possibly corresponds to TRBD2 (7 bases). Trimming shortened V by 0 bases and J by 2 bases, and 13 bases separated the two germline ends. The CDR3 is 16 residues long. Germline V CDR1 and CDR2: MNHEY, SVGAGI. CDR3 nucleotide sequence: TGTGCCAGCAGTTACTCGGGGGCTAGCGGACAAGAGACCCAGTACTTC. As protein: CASSYSGASGQETQYF.

This clone was observed at least ten times. The CDR3 reads CASSLDGVGSGYTF. For the CDR3, the DNA is TGTGCCAGCAGCTTGGATGGAGTCGGGAGTGGCTACACCTTC. V and J are TRBV5-4 and TRBJ1-2; no definite D call. Germline CDR1 is SGHNT and CDR2 is YYREEE (reference sequence). V was shortened by 0 bases and J by 7 bases, with 13 bases between the two germline ends. The CDR3 spans 14 residues.

In its sample, this clone was seen many times. The chain employs TRBV5-6 and TRBJ2-1; 8 bases agree with TRBD1. This CDR3 is 15 amino acids long. Unmatched junction bases numbered 8, after V lost 5 bases and J lost 4 bases. From germline, CDR1 is SGHDT and CDR2 YYEEEE. Here the CDR3 DNA reads TGTGCCAGCAGGTACCGGACAGGGCCGTACAATGAGCAGTTCTTC. Its protein product is CASRYRTGPYNEQFF.

The rearrangement links TRBV2 to TRBJ2-5, with unresolved D. The DNA matches TRBJ2-7 better at its end, which makes the J call doubtful. In germline, CDR1 is SNHLY, CDR2 FYNNEI. The CDR3 spans 11 residues. DNA of the CDR3: TGTGCCAGCAGTCAAAGCTACGAGCAGTACTTC. This codes for CASSQSYEQYF.

This clone has only a few counts. The rearrangement joins TRBV27 to TRBJ2-1; possible D gene TRBD1, 5 bases. The length of the CDR3 is 13 residues. The V end lost 5 bases, the J end lost 8 bases, and 13 bases lay between the germline ends. Germline V gene lookup returns CDR1 MNHEY and CDR2 SMNVEV (reference sequence). CDR3 loop: CASSPLPRDEQFF. Here the CDR3 DNA reads TGTGCCAGCAGTCCCCTGCCCAGGGATGAGCAGTTCTTC.

CDR3 in DNA: TGTGCCAGCAGCTTAGGTTACCCTAGCGGGCGATACGAGCAGTACTTC. Its translation: CASSLGYPSGRYEQYF. The chain recombines TRBV7-9 with TRBJ2-7; 8 bases match TRBD2. Germline CDR1 SEHNR, CDR2 FQNEAQ (reference sequence). The CDR3 contains 16 residues. The V segment lost 1 base and the J segment 4 bases; nucleotides outside the gene matches: 9.

This clone was seen a few times. V is TRBV5-6 and J is TRBJ2-7; 9 bases are shared with TRBD1. CDR1 and CDR2 (germline): SGHDT, YYEEEE. This CDR3 is 13 amino acids long. J was trimmed by 4 bases and V by 8 bases; bases with no gene match: 7. CDR3 bases: TGTGCCAGTACCGGGACAGGGACATACGAGCAGTACTTC. Protein sequence: CASTGTGTYEQYF.

This clone was recorded many times. V usage is TRBV18 and J usage is TRBJ1-1; possible D gene TRBD1, 5 bases. The germline V gene encodes CDR1 KGHSH and CDR2 LQKENI. The CDR3 covers 15 residues. The ends were cut back, 3 bases at V and 4 bases at J, with 15 bases in the middle. The CDR3 region has the DNA TGTGCCAGCTCACCCGTTCAAGGGGTGGGCACTGAAGCTTTCTTT. This translates into CASSPVQGVGTEAFF.

This clone came up many times. V and J are TRBV9 and TRBJ1-1; 9 bases line up with TRBD1. V was pared by 4 bases and J by 0 bases, with 4 bases of the junction left unmatched. There are 15 residues in the CDR3. Germline V CDR1 and CDR2: SGDLS, YYNGEE. Written as DNA, the CDR3 is TGTGCCAGCAGCCTGGGGACAGGGTTGAACACTGAAGCTTTCTTT. This codes for CASSLGTGLNTEAFF.

This clone has at least ten counts. The chain carries TRBV4-1 and TRBJ2-7; 9 bases align to TRBD1. The CDR3 has 16 residues. V shed 4 bases, J shed 2 bases, and the junction held 9 bases outside the gene matches. CDR1 is MGHRA, CDR2 YSYEKL, per germline. CDR3 protein: CASSLMTGGLTYEQYF. CDR3 in DNA: TGCGCCAGCAGCCTTATGACAGGGGGTCTAACCTACGAGCAGTACTTC.

The CDR3 reads CASSWDRGLNQPQHF. As DNA, the CDR3 is TGTGCCAGCAGTTGGGACAGGGGACTCAATCAGCCCCAGCATTTT. The chain employs TRBV6-5 and TRBJ1-5, with 10 positions matching TRBD1. Germline lookup yields CDR1 MNHEY and CDR2 SVGAGI. CDR3 length: 15 residues. J was trimmed by 3 bases and V by 4 bases; bases with no gene match: 3.

The chain couples TRBV5-6 to TRBJ2-2, with D possibly matching TRBD1 (5 bases). The germline gives CDR1 SGHDT, CDR2 YYEEEE. The V end was cut by 0 bases, the J end by 0 bases, with 6 bases between. The CDR3 covers 15 residues. Here the CDR3 DNA reads TGTGCCAGCAGCTTGGACAGGACGAACACCGGGGAGCTGTTTTTT. It encodes CASSLDRTNTGELFF.

This clone was detected many times. The genes are TRBV13 and TRBJ1-1; TRBD1 is a possible D gene (5 bases). The CDR3 consists of 11 residues. With 1 base removed from V and 12 bases from J, the gap between germline ends came to 9 bases. Per the germline V gene, CDR1 is PRHDT and CDR2 is FYEKMQ (reference sequence). The CDR3 is CASSLVGGTFF. The CDR3 DNA reads TGTGCCAGCAGCTTAGTGGGGGGAACTTTCTTT.

A few counts support this clone. The chain uses TRBV6-6 and TRBJ2-1; 10 bases agree with TRBD1. V gave up 11 bases and J gave up 5 bases; unmatched junction bases: 9. The germline V gene has CDR1 MNHNY and CDR2 SVGAGI (reference sequence). The CDR3 runs 14 residues. Written as DNA, the CDR3 is TGTGCCGGATCGCCGGGACAGGGGAACAATGAGCAGTTCTTC. It yields the protein CAGSPGQGNNEQFF.

This clone came up many times. The V call is TRBV2, the J call TRBJ1-5, with D unclear. Germline V gene lookup returns CDR1 SNHLY and CDR2 FYNNEI. This CDR3 is built from 15 residues. V shed 3 bases and J shed 7 bases, with 16 bases lying between them. The CDR3 coding sequence is TGTGCCAGCAGTGACCCCCGGCGGGTGAAACAGCCCCAGCATTTT. As protein: CASSDPRRVKQPQHF.

The sample holds a few counts of this clone. The V and J genes are TRBV6-7 and TRBJ2-3; maybe TRBD1 (5 bases). TRBV6-7 is an ORF, with its function uncertain. The CDR3 spans 16 residues. The ends were cut back, 7 bases at V and 2 bases at J, with 19 bases in the middle. CDR3 DNA: TGTGCCAGCACCACAGACAGTCCTGCCGACACAGATACGCAGTATTTT. Protein: CASTTDSPADTDTQYF.

This clone was observed at least ten times. The CDR3 is CASTTGGRKLSYNEQFF. The CDR3 region has the DNA TGTGCCAGCACGACAGGGGGCAGGAAACTCTCCTACAATGAGCAGTTCTTC. The V and J genes are TRBV28 and TRBJ2-1; 10 nucleotides match TRBD1. Germline V gives CDR1 MDHEN, CDR2 SYDVKM. The CDR3 runs 17 residues. After removal of 7 bases from V and 0 bases from J, the junction contained 9 bases not matched to a gene.

This clone has just a few counts. For the CDR3, the DNA is TGTGCCAGCAGTGAAGCGCGAGGGCAGCTAACCTACGAGCAGTACTTC. The encoded protein is CASSEARGQLTYEQYF. This chain uses TRBV6-1 with TRBJ2-7, with D tentatively TRBD2 (5 bases). V lost 0 bases to trimming and J lost 2 bases, with 14 bases between them. This CDR3 is built from 16 residues. CDR1 is MNHNS and CDR2 is SASEGT in the germline V gene.

V and J are TRBV27 and TRBJ2-5; 8 bases match TRBD2. The CDR3 extends over 15 amino acids. The V segment lost 0 bases and the J segment 6 bases; nucleotides outside the gene matches: 6. Germline CDR1 and CDR2: MNHEY and SMNVEV (reference sequence). The DNA for the CDR3 is TGTGCCAGCAGTTTATCGACAAGCGGGGGTCAGACCCAGTACTTC. It codes for CASSLSTSGGQTQYF.

This clone has ten or more counts. The chain joins TRBV19 to TRBJ2-7, with TRBD1 identical over 9 bases. CDR1 and CDR2 (germline): LNHDA, SQIVND (reference sequence). With V trimmed by 10 bases and J by 6 bases, 13 bases remained unmatched. This CDR3 has 14 amino acids. Here the CDR3 DNA reads TGTGCCACAGCGGCGACAGGGGGGTCGGCCGAGCAGTACTTC. This sequence encodes CATAATGGSAEQYF.

This clone has just a few counts. The chain employs TRBV7-3 and TRBJ2-3; TRBD2 agrees at 8 bases. The CDR3 loop spans 15 amino acids. V dropped 0 bases and J dropped 6; count of bases not matched to a gene: 5. Germline assignment: CDR1 SGHTA and CDR2 FQGTGA. CDR3 sequence reads: CASSLTGLELDTQYF. In DNA, the CDR3 is TGTGCCAGCAGCTTAACGGGACTAGAACTGGATACGCAGTATTTT.

This clone was seen many times. V usage is TRBV6-4 and J usage is TRBJ1-1; 11 bases are shared with TRBD1. Germline assignment: CDR1 MRHNA and CDR2 SNTAGT. The CDR3 length is 13 residues. V lost 6 bases to trimming and J lost 12 bases; unmatched junction nucleotides: 9. In DNA form, the CDR3 reads TGTGCCAGCAGGGCCCCGGGACAGGGGGAGACTTTCTTT. It translates to CASRAPGQGETFF.

This clone was counted a few times. This chain joins TRBV7-9 and TRBJ2-5; possible D gene TRBD2, 5 bases. Germline CDR1 and CDR2: SEHNR and FQNEAQ (reference sequence). Trimming took 1 base from V and 4 from J, leaving 10 bases between them. CDR3 length: 14 residues. CDR3 loop: CASSLGVSGETQYF. CDR3 coding DNA: TGTGCCAGCAGCTTAGGTGTCAGCGGAGAGACCCAGTACTTC.

This clone was counted ten times or more. The rearrangement links TRBV28 to TRBJ2-7; D is undetermined. Germline values: CDR1 MDHEN, CDR2 SYDVKM. This CDR3 is built from 12 residues. V was cut by 6 bases and J by 3 bases, with 9 bases left in between. This chain's CDR3 is CASSHENYEQYF. CDR3 in DNA: TGTGCCAGCAGCCATGAGAACTACGAGCAGTACTTC.

The chain combines TRBV27 with TRBJ1-1; 7 bases line up with TRBD1. V lost 6 bases, J lost 1 base, and 5 bases stayed unmatched. CDR1 is MNHEY and CDR2 is SMNVEV in the germline V gene (reference sequence). The CDR3 length is 14 residues. CDR3 in DNA: TGTGCCAGCAGCCCCAGGGGGAAGAACACTGAAGCTTTCTTT. This codes for CASSPRGKNTEAFF.

At least ten counts were recorded for this clone. The J gene is TRBJ1-1, the V gene TRBV20-1; maybe TRBD1 (5 bases). V shed 6 bases and J shed 10 bases, with 15 bases lying between them. Looked up from germline, CDR1 is DFQATT and CDR2 is SNEGSKA (reference sequence). This CDR3 is 11 amino acids long. CDR3 nucleotide sequence: TGCAGTGCGCACCGGGGGTTTTCAGCTTTCTTT. Translating gives CSAHRGFSAFF.

This clone was detected ten times or more. The chain links TRBV11-2 to TRBJ1-1; perhaps TRBD1 as D (6 bases). The germline V gene has CDR1 SGHAT and CDR2 FQNNGV. V dropped 1 base and J dropped 4 bases, with 10 bases sitting between them. CDR3 length: 14 residues. The CDR3 loop is CASSLGRGSTEAFF. The DNA for the CDR3 is TGTGCCAGCAGCTTAGGCAGGGGTAGCACTGAAGCTTTCTTT.

This clone was found a few times. The V and J genes are TRBV11-2 and TRBJ2-1; maybe TRBD1 (5 bases). V was trimmed by 3 bases and J by 0 bases, leaving 12 bases between them. The CDR3 contains 16 residues. Germline V CDR1 and CDR2: SGHAT, FQNNGV. For the CDR3, the DNA is TGTGCCAGCAGCTTTCAGGGCAGACCCTCCTACAATGAGCAGTTCTTC. Its translation: CASSFQGRPSYNEQFF. The full variable domain, completed using reference TRBV11-2 and TRBJ2-1, is EAGVAQSPRYKIIEKRQSVAFWCNPISGHATLYWYQQILGQGPKLLIQFQNNGVVDDSQLPKDRFSAERLKGVDSTLKIQPAKLEDSAVYLCASSFQGRPSYNEQFFGPGTRLTVL.

This clone was counted ten times or more. CDR3 bases: TGTGCCAGCAGTTACTCGGCGGGGGATACGCAGTATTTT. Residues: CASSYSAGDTQYF. This chain joins TRBV6-5 and TRBJ2-3; D perhaps matches TRBD2 (6 bases). The germline gives CDR1 MNHEY, CDR2 SVGAGI. With 0 bases removed from V and 6 bases from J, the gap between germline ends came to 7 bases. This CDR3 has 13 residues.